Presented here are 29 T cell receptor beta chains from one specimen sequenced in a study of regulatory T cells in long-lasting Graves disease (TCRdb year 2021). Receptors were amplified or captured by multiplex PCR. TCRdb lists the instrument as Illumina HiSeq 4000. To build TCR beta libraries, CDR3 regions were amplified by Arm-PCR using iRepertoire HTBI primers. The public reads were reprocessed in TCRdb via fastp at Q25 and MiXCR, keeping in-frame beta chains. Rows are combined by CDR3 protein, so each entry shows the most common genes and DNA. In this sample the table shows approximately 460,000 distinct CDR3 sequences, over 15% of which occur a single time. The ten largest clones take up roughly a tenth of the sample. In the paper's terms, the time point label means: newly diagnosed GD, antithyroid drugs for less than 3 months. RNA was extracted from PBMCs in TRIzol for both TCR sequencing and RNA sequencing.

Separately, the same data were catalogued under a study of T cells in Graves' hyperthyroidism and ophthalmopathy.

Specimen: peripheral blood mononuclear cells (PBMCs), collected at new diagnosis, from a patient treated with antithyroid drugs. Receptors originate from a woman in her 30s with Graves disease. Donor details come from another sample of the same person, matched by shared clones.

This clonotype occurred many times. The chain carries TRBV4-2 and TRBJ1-1, with a tentative D call TRBD1 (5 bases). Germline CDR1 reads LGHNA; CDR2 reads YNFKEQ. This CDR3 has 14 residues. V was clipped by 0 bases and J by 1 base, with 6 bases between them. CDR3 sequence: CASSQDDRNTEAFF. The CDR3 coding sequence is TGTGCCAGCAGCCAAGATGACAGGAACACTGAAGCTTTCTTT.

V usage is TRBV24-1 and J usage is TRBJ1-3; the D is unclear. Trimming removed 3 bases from V and 4 bases from J, with 9 bases in between. This CDR3 is 14 amino acids long. CDR1 and CDR2 from the germline V gene are KGHDR and SFDVKD. This chain's CDR3 is CATSDASDGNTIYF. The CDR3 bases are TGTGCCACCAGTGATGCCAGTGACGGAAACACCATATATTTT.

This clonotype has a count of ten or more. This rearrangement joins TRBV7-9 to TRBJ1-2; 7 bases fit TRBD1. V lost 3 bases and J lost 3; bases outside the gene matches: 4. CDR3 length: 14 amino acids. Germline V gene lookup returns CDR1 SEHNR and CDR2 FQNEAQ (reference sequence). The CDR3 nucleotides are TGTGCCAGCAGCTTGCCCGGACAGGACTATGGCTACACCTTC. Translated: CASSLPGQDYGYTF.

A single count supports this clonotype. This may stem from a read error, because a much larger clone lies one nucleotide away. The rearrangement uses TRBV7-9 and TRBJ2-1; either TRBD1 or TRBD2 may supply D (5 bases each). This CDR3 comprises 15 residues. Trimming took off 7 bases at V and 4 bases at J, with 17 bases between the two ends. The germline V gene encodes CDR1 SEHNR and CDR2 FQNEAQ (reference sequence). CDR3 bases: TGTGCCAGCACCCCCTACCGGGACGCTTACAATGAGCAGTTCTTC. It specifies CASTPYRDAYNEQFF.

In its sample, this clonotype was seen many times. This chain links TRBV20-1 with TRBJ2-3, with unresolved D. CDR1 is DFQATT and CDR2 is SNEGSKA in the germline V gene (reference sequence). The CDR3 has 15 residues. The V end was cut by 4 bases, the J end by 0 bases, with 14 bases between. CDR3 in amino acids: CSANQPASSTDTQYF. CDR3 nucleotides: TGCAGTGCTAATCAGCCGGCTTCTAGCACAGATACGCAGTATTTT.

In its sample, this clonotype was seen a few times. A far larger clone differs by one base, so this is likely a read error. The chain joins TRBV28 to TRBJ1-6; 10 positions agree with TRBD1. The germline V gene has CDR1 MDHEN and CDR2 SYDVKM. This CDR3 is built from 16 residues. For the CDR3, the DNA is TGTGCCAGCAGTCCCCGGGACAGGGGATATAATTCACCCCTCCGCTTT. Amino acid sequence: CASSPRDRGYNSPLRF.

This clonotype showed up many times. The chain recombines TRBV7-8 with TRBJ2-7, with 8 bases lining up with TRBD1. The CDR3 totals 15 residues. The V segment lost 3 bases and the J segment 3 bases; nucleotides outside the gene matches: 7. In germline, CDR1 is SGHVS, CDR2 FQNEAQ. The DNA of the CDR3 is TGTGCCAGCAGCTTGGGAACAGGGGGATACTACGAGCAGTACTTC. Translating gives CASSLGTGGYYEQYF.

The sample holds many counts of this clonotype. The rearrangement joins TRBV2 to TRBJ1-2; possibly TRBD1 for D (5 bases). This CDR3 is 14 amino acids long. The V gene's germline CDR1 is SNHLY and CDR2 FYNNEI. V lost 5 bases to trimming and J lost 8 bases, with 18 bases between them. The CDR3 loop reads CASSRGQGSGGYTF. In nucleotides, the CDR3 is TGTGCCAGCAGTCGGGGCCAGGGTAGCGGCGGCTACACCTTC. Full variable domain (rest looked up from reference TRBV2 and TRBJ1-2): EPEVTQTPSHQVTQMGQEVILRCVPISNHLYFYWYRQILGQKVEFLVSFYNNEISEKSEIFDDQFSVERPDGSNFTLKIRSTKLEDSAMYFCASSRGQGSGGYTFGSGTRLTVV.

Turning to this clonotype: A read error may be the cause here, since a much bigger clone is one base away. The chain links TRBV15 to TRBJ2-7; 10 bases agree with TRBD2. CDR1 LNHNV and CDR2 YYDKDF come from the germline V gene (reference sequence). The CDR3 contains 17 residues. Trimming removed 0 bases from V and 7 bases from J; junction bases left unmatched: 12. The CDR3 coding sequence is TGTGCCACCAGCAGAGAGTCTAGCGGGAGAGCCTACAATGAGCAGTACTTC. It yields the protein CATSRESSGRAYNEQYF.

This clonotype was seen many times. The chain links TRBV6-9 to TRBJ1-1, with TRBD1 as a possible D gene (5 bases). Trimming left V 4 bases short and J 1 base short, with 16 bases between. Germline CDR1 is MNHGY and CDR2 is SVAAGI. The length of the CDR3 is 16 residues. DNA for the CDR3: TGTGCCAGCAGTTCCGACAGTCTGAACTGGAACACTGAAGCTTTCTTT. Residues: CASSSDSLNWNTEAFF.

The V gene is TRBV15, the J gene TRBJ2-7, with 10 bases matching TRBD1. V lost 3 bases, J lost 6 bases, and 2 bases stayed unmatched. Germline V CDR1 and CDR2: LNHNV, YYDKDF (reference sequence). The CDR3 has 13 amino acids. CDR3 amino acids: CATSRDRGSEQYF. The CDR3, as DNA: TGTGCCACCAGCAGGGACAGGGGGAGCGAGCAGTACTTC.

This clonotype turned up a few times. The chain has TRBV25-1 and TRBJ2-1; 8 bases are shared with TRBD2. Per the germline V gene, CDR1 is MGHDK and CDR2 is SYGVNS. This CDR3 has 16 amino acids. V lost 5 bases and J lost 7; bases outside the gene matches: 13. CDR3 region: CASSPRISGSFNEQFF. CDR3 nucleotide sequence: TGTGCCAGCAGTCCCCGGATAAGCGGGAGTTTTAATGAGCAGTTCTTC.

DNA for the CDR3: TGCGCCAGCAGGATCCGGCGGGATACGCAGTATTTT. Its translation: CASRIRRDTQYF. The chain recombines TRBV5-1 with TRBJ2-3; D gene ambiguous. Trimming stripped 5 bases from V and 6 bases from J, with 10 bases between. This CDR3 is 12 amino acids long. CDR1 and CDR2 from the germline V gene are SGHRS and YFSETQ.

This clonotype showed up many times. V and J are TRBV6-5 and TRBJ1-1, with D possibly TRBD1 on 5 matching bases. Germline loops: CDR1 MNHEY, CDR2 SVGAGI. V lost 2 bases and J 11 bases, leaving 21 bases between the germline ends. The CDR3 length is 15 residues. Here the CDR3 reads CASSYGAPGLRTAFF. The CDR3 DNA reads as TGTGCCAGCAGTTACGGAGCTCCGGGACTCCGGACCGCTTTCTTT.

In its sample, this clonotype was seen a few times. The chain is built from TRBV6-2 or TRBV6-3 and TRBJ2-3; D is undetermined. The germline CDR1 and CDR2 sequences are MNHEY and SVGEGT. CDR3 length: 13 residues. The germline V and J ends were trimmed by 5 bases and 2 bases, with 8 bases remaining between them. The CDR3 is CASSGSNTDTQYF. The CDR3 DNA reads TGTGCCAGCAGTGGGTCAAACACAGATACGCAGTATTTT.

J is TRBJ2-3 and V is TRBV12-3 or TRBV12-4, with D unresolved. The CDR3 has 14 residues. V dropped 2 bases and J dropped 3 bases, with 9 bases sitting between them. The CDR3 sequence: CASSLRRATDTQYF. CDR3 DNA sequence: TGTGCCAGCAGTTTAAGACGGGCTACAGATACGCAGTATTTT.

The chain combines TRBV9 with TRBJ2-2; the D is unclear. Germline V gene lookup returns CDR1 SGDLS and CDR2 YYNGEE. The CDR3 spans 13 residues. V lost 0 bases and J lost 6, with 6 bases in between. The CDR3 loop reads CASSVAWSGELFF. The CDR3 nucleotides are TGTGCCAGCAGCGTAGCTTGGTCCGGGGAGCTGTTTTTT.

This clonotype was seen more than once but under ten times. The chain links TRBV6-1 to TRBJ1-2, with a weak D call TRBD1 (6 bases). Germline CDR1 reads MNHNS; CDR2 reads SASEGT. The CDR3 is 14 amino acids. Between the trimmed V and J ends, which lost 6 bases and 1 base, there was a span of 12 bases. This CDR3 reads CASSSVDSNYGYTF. The CDR3 DNA reads as TGTGCCAGCAGCTCGGTGGACAGTAACTATGGCTACACCTTC.

This clonotype was recorded many times. V is TRBV12-3 or TRBV12-4 and J is TRBJ1-5; D is perhaps TRBD1 (6 bases). This CDR3 contains 13 residues. Trimming took off 2 bases at V and 7 bases at J, with 9 bases between the two ends. The CDR3 DNA reads TGTGCCAGCAGTTTACAGGGGAGACAGCCCCAGCATTTT. It encodes CASSLQGRQPQHF.

This clonotype was counted only a few times. The V gene is TRBV18, the J gene TRBJ2-7; 7 nucleotides agree with TRBD1. This CDR3 contains 16 residues. CDR1 KGHSH and CDR2 LQKENI come from the germline V gene. Unmatched junction bases numbered 9, after V lost 4 bases and J lost 0 bases. CDR3 nucleotides: TGTGCCAGCTCACTCATGACAGGGCGAAGCTCCTACGAGCAGTACTTC. Translation gives CASSLMTGRSSYEQYF.

This clonotype was observed at least ten times. The chain combines TRBV5-1 with TRBJ2-1; 9 nucleotides match TRBD2. V gave up 0 bases and J gave up 4 bases; unmatched junction bases: 5. This CDR3 region has 16 residues. CDR1 is SGHRS and CDR2 is YFSETQ in the germline V gene. CDR3 protein: CASSLELAGRYNEQFF. The CDR3 DNA follows: TGCGCCAGCAGCTTGGAGCTAGCGGGACGGTACAATGAGCAGTTCTTC. The entire variable domain, with the rest obtained from reference TRBV5-1 and TRBJ2-1, is as follows: KAGVTQTPRYLIKTRGQQVTLSCSPISGHRSVSWYQQTPGQGLQFLFEYFSETQRNKGNFPGRFSGRQFSNSRSEMNVSTLELGDSALYLCASSLELAGRYNEQFFGPGTRLTVL.

In its sample, this clonotype was seen many times. J is TRBJ2-7 and V is TRBV7-9; D possibly matches TRBD1 or TRBD2 (5 bases each). This CDR3 region has 14 residues. The V end was cut by 5 bases, the J end by 2 bases, with 13 bases between. From germline, CDR1 is SEHNR and CDR2 FQNEAQ (reference sequence). CDR3 region: CASSRRDPAYEQYF. CDR3 DNA: TGTGCCAGCAGCAGACGGGACCCTGCCTACGAGCAGTACTTC.

This clonotype has more than one count but fewer than ten. The V gene is TRBV13, the J gene TRBJ2-1; 7 nucleotides match TRBD2. CDR1 and CDR2 (germline): PRHDT, FYEKMQ (reference sequence). The CDR3 is made up of 15 amino acids. V trimming: 4 bases; J trimming: 7 bases; junction bases outside the gene matches: 10. The CDR3 is CASSSGSGVVNEQFF. In nucleotides, the CDR3 is TGTGCCAGCAGCTCGGGGAGCGGGGTTGTGAATGAGCAGTTCTTC.

The chain recombines TRBV7-9 with TRBJ1-5; weak D call: TRBD1 (6 bases). Germline V gene data show CDR1 as SEHNR and CDR2 as FQNEAQ (reference sequence). V was shortened by 0 bases and J by 6 bases, with 24 bases between the two germline ends. The CDR3 covers 19 residues. The CDR3 region is CASSLAPTGTLASGQPQHF. The CDR3 nucleotides read TGTGCCAGCAGCTTAGCCCCAACAGGGACTCTCGCTTCCGGTCAGCCCCAGCATTTT.

This clonotype came up many times. This chain joins TRBV27 and TRBJ2-7; TRBD2 agrees at 8 bases. CDR1 is MNHEY and CDR2 is SMNVEV in the germline V gene (reference sequence). The V and J ends lost 9 bases and 6 bases, in that order; junction bases with no gene match: 10. The CDR3 totals 13 residues. In nucleotides, the CDR3 is TGTGCCAGTGGGGCGGGAGGCCCGGGCGAGCAGTACTTC. Translated: CASGAGGPGEQYF.

This clonotype was seen more than once but under ten times. This chain joins TRBV7-2 and TRBJ2-1, with 8 bases aligning to TRBD1. Germline trimming cut 1 base from V and 9 bases from J; bases unmatched to any gene: 5. Germline V gene lookup returns CDR1 SGHTA and CDR2 FQGNSA. The CDR3 is made up of 14 amino acids. CDR3 sequence: CASSLVSGTGEQFF. CDR3 in DNA: TGTGCCAGCAGCTTAGTAAGTGGGACAGGTGAGCAGTTCTTC.

Details on this clonotype: A single base separates this from a much larger clone, so it may be a read error. The rearrangement uses TRBV7-8 and TRBJ1-2, with 7 positions matching TRBD1. The CDR3 is 15 residues long. Unmatched junction bases numbered 6, after V lost 5 bases and J lost 0 bases. Germline CDR1 and CDR2: SGHVS and FQNEAQ. In nucleotides, the CDR3 is TGTGCCAGCAGCGGATACAGGGGTGCTAACTATGGCTACACCTTC. It codes for CASSGYRGANYGYTF.

This clonotype has just a few counts. At one end the junction does not follow the germline gene, possibly because of a read error. The V call is TRBV27, the J call TRBJ1-1; D is unclear. The CDR3 sequence is 13 residues long. Germline CDR1 and CDR2: MNHEY and SMNVEV (reference sequence). The CDR3 sequence: CASSNDNGLEAFF. The CDR3 DNA reads as TGTGCCAGCAGTAACGACAATGGGTTAGAAGCTTTTTTT.

This clonotype was recorded only once. This may stem from a read error, because a much larger clone lies one nucleotide away. This chain links TRBV15 with TRBJ1-1; no reliable D call. Germline V gives CDR1 LNHNV, CDR2 YYDKDF (reference sequence). This CDR3 is 14 amino acids long. The V end was cut by 0 bases, the J end by 1 base, with 6 bases between. CDR3 in amino acids: CATSRDWGNTEAFF. As DNA, the CDR3 is TGTGCCACCAGCAGAGATTGGGGGAACACTGAAGCTTTCTTT.